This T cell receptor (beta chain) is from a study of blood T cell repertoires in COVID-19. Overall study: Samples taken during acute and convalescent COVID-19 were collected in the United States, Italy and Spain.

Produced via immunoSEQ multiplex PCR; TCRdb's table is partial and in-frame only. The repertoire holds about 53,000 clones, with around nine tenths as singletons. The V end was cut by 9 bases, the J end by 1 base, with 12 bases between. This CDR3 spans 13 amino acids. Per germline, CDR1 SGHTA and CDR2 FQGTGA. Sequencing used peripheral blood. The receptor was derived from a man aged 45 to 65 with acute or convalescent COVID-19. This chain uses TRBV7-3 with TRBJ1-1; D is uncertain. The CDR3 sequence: CASGPRRNTEAFF. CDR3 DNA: TGTGCCAGTGGGCCTCGGCGGAACACTGAAGCTTTCTTT. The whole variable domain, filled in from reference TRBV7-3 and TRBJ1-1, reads GAGVSQTPSNKVTEKGKYVELRCDPISGHTALYWYRQSLGQGPEFLIYFQGTGAADDSGLPNDRFFAVRPEGSVSTLKIQRTERGDSAVYLCASGPRRNTEAFFGQGTRLTVV.